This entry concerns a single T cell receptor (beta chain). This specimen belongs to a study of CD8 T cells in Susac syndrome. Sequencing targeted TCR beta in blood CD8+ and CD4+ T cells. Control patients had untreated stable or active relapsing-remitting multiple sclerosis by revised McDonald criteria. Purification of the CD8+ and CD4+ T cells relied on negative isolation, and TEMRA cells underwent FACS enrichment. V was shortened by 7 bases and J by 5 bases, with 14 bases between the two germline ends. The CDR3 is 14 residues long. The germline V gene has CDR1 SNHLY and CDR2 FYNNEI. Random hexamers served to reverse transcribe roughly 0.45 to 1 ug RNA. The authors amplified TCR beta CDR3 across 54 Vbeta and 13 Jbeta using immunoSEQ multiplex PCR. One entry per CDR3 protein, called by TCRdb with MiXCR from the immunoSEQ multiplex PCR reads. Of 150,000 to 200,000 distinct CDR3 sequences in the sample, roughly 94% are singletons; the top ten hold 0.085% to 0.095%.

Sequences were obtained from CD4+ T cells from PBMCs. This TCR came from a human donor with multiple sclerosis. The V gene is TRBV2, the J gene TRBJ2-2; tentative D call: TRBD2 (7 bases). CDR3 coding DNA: TGTGCCAGCAAGGAACGGGGGGCGACCGGGGAGCTGTTTTTT. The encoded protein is CASKERGATGELFF. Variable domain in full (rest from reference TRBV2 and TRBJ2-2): EPEVTQTPSHQVTQMGQEVILRCVPISNHLYFYWYRQILGQKVEFLVSFYNNEISEKSEIFDDQFSVERPDGSNFTLKIRSTKLEDSAMYFCASKERGATGELFFGEGSRLTVL.